The sequence of this T cell receptor (beta chain) was determined in a study of blood T cell repertoires in COVID-19. At the level of the study: The United States, Italy and Spain supplied acute and convalescent COVID-19 samples. The analysed material was cDNA or gDNA that came from T cells, B-cell-depleted T cells, or PBMCs.

Authors' data handling: Quantification of nucleated cells was approximated via reference gene primer amplification. TCRdb's copy holds only in-frame clones and misses some; the assay was immunoSEQ multiplex PCR. The V and J calls and clone size are taken from that table; D and trimming were inferred from the DNA. The sample contains over 85,000 clones, 60% to 80% of which appear only once. The CDR3 is 18 residues long. V lost 2 bases, J lost 0 bases, and 6 bases stayed unmatched. Germline V gives CDR1 SGHRS, CDR2 YFSETQ. The material sequenced was peripheral blood. This chain links TRBV5-1 with TRBJ1-6; 9 positions agree with TRBD1. This TCR was recovered from a woman older than 75 with active or convalescent COVID-19. CDR3 amino acids: CASSLTGGAGSYNSPLHF. The DNA for the CDR3 is TGCGCCAGCAGCTTAACAGGGGGCGCGGGCTCCTATAATTCACCCCTCCACTTT.